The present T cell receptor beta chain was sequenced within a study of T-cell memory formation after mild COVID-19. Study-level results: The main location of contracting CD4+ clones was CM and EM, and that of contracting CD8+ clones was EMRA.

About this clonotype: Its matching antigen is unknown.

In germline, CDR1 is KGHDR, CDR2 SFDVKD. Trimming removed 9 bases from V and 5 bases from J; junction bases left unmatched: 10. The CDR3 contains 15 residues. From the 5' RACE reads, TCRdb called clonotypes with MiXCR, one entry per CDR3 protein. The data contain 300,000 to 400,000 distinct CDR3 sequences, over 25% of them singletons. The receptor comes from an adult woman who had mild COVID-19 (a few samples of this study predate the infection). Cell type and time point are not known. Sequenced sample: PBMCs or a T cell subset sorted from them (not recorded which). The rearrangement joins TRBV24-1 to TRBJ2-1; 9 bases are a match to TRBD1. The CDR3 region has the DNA TGTGCCACCGGCTATCCCGGGACAGGGAACAATGAGCAGTTCTTC. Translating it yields CATGYPGTGNNEQFF.